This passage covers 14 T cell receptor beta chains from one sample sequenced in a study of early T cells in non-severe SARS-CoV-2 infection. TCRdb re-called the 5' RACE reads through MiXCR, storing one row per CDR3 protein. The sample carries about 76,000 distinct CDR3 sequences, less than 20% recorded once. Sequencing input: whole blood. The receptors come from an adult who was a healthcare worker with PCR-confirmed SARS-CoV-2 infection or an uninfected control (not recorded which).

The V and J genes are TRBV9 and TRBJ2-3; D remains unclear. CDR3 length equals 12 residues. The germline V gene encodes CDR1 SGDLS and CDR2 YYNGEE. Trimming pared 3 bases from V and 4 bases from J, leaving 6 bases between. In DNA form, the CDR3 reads TGTGCCAGCAGCGGTAGTGCAGATACGCAGTATTTT. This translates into CASSGSADTQYF. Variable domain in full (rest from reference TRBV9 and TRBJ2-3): DSGVTQTPKHLITATGQRVTLRCSPRSGDLSVYWYQQSLDQGLQFLIQYYNGEERAKGNILERFSAQQFPDLHSELNLSSLELGDSALYFCASSGSADTQYFGPGTRLTVL.

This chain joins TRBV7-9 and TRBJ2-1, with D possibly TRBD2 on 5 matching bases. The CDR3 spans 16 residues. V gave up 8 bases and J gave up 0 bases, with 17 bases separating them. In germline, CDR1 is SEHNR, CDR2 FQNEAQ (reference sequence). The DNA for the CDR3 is TGTGCCAGCCCTAAGGGAGACGGAAGCTCCTACAATGAGCAGTTCTTC. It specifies CASPKGDGSSYNEQFF.

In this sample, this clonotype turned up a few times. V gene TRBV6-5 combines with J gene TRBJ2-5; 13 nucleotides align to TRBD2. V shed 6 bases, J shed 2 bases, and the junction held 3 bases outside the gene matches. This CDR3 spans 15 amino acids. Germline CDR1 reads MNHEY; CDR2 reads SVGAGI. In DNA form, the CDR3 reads TGTGCCAGCAGACCGGGACTAGCGGGGCAAGAGACCCAGTACTTC. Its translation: CASRPGLAGQETQYF.

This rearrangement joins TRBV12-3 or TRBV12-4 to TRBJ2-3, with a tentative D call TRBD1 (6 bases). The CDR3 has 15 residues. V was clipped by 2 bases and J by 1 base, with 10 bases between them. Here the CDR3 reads CASSLRGQRTDTQYF. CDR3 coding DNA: TGTGCCAGCAGTTTAAGGGGACAACGCACAGATACGCAGTATTTT.

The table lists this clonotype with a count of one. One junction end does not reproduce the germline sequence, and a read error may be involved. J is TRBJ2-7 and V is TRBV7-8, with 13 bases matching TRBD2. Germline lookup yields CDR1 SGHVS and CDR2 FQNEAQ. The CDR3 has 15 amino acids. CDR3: CVSSDTPGLAGEQYF. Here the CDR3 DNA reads TGTGTCAGCAGCGACACTCCGGGACTAGCGGGGGAGCAGTACTTC.

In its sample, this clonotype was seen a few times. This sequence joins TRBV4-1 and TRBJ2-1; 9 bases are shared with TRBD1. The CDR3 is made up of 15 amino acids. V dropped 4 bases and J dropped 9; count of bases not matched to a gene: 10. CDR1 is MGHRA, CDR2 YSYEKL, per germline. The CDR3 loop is CASSLRDRDSTEQFF. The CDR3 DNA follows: TGCGCCAGCAGCCTCAGGGACAGGGATTCTACTGAGCAGTTCTTC.

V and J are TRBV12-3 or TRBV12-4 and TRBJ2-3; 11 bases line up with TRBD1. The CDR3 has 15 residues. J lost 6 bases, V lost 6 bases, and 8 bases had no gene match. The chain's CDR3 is CASSSRTGGADTQYF. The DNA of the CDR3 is TGTGCCAGCAGCTCCAGGACAGGGGGCGCGGATACGCAGTATTTT.

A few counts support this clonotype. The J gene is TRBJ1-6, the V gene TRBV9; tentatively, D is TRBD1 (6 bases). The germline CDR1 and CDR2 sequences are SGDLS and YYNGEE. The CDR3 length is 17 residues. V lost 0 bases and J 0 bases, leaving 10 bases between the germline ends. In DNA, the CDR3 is TGTGCCAGCAGCGTAGATGGACAGAGCTCCTATAATTCACCCCTCCACTTT. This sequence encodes CASSVDGQSSYNSPLHF.

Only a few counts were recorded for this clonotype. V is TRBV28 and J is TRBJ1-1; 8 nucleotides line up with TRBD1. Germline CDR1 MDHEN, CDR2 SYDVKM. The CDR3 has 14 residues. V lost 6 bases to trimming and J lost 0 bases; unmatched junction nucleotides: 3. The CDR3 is CASRLQGVNTEAFF. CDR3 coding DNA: TGTGCCAGCAGATTACAGGGGGTGAACACTGAAGCTTTCTTT.

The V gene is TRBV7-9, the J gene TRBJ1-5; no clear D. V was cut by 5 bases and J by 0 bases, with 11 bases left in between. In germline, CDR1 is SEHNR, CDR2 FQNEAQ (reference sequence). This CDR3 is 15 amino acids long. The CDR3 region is CASSRGASSNQPQHF. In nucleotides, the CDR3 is TGTGCCAGCAGCCGGGGAGCGAGTAGCAATCAGCCCCAGCATTTT.

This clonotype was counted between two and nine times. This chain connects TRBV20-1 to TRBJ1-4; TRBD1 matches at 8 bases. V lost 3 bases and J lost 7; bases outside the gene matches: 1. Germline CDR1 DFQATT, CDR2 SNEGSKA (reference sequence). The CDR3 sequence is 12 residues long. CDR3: CSASQGAEKLFF. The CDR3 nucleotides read TGCAGTGCTAGTCAGGGGGCTGAAAAACTGTTTTTT.

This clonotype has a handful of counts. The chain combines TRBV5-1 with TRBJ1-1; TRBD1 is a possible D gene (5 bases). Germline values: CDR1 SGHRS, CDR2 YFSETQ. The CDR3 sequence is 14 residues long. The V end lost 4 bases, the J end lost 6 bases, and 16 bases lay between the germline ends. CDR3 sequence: CASSHVMRGPEAFF. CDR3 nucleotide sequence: TGCGCCAGCAGCCACGTCATGAGGGGCCCTGAAGCTTTCTTT.

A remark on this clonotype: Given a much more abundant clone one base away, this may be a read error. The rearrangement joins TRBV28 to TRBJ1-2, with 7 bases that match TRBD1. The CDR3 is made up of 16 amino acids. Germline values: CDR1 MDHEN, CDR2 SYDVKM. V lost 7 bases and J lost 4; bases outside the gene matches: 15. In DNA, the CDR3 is TGTGCCAGCAACTCCACGGACAAGGGGGCGACCTATGGCTACACCTTC. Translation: CASNSTDKGATYGYTF.

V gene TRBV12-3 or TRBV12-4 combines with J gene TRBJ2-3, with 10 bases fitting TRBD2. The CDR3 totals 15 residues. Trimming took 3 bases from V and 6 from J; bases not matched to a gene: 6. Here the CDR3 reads CASSFPLAGDDTQYF. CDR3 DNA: TGTGCCAGCAGTTTCCCCCTAGCGGGAGATGATACGCAGTATTTT.